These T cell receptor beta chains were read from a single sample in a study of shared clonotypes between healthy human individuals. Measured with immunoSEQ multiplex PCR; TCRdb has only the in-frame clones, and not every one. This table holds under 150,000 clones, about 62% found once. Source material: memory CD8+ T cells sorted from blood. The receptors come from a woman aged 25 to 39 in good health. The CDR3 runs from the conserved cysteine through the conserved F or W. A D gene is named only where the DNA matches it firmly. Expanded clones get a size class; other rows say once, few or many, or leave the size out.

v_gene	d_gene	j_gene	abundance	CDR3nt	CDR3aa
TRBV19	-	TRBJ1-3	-	TGTGCCAGTCAGGGGACATACGGAAACACCATATATTTT	CASQGTYGNTIYF
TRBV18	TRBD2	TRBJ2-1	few	TGTGCCAGCTCACCAATGAATAGCGGGACTAACAATGAGCAGTTCTTC	CASSPMNSGTNNEQFF
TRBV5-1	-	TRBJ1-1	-	TGCGCAGTTTCTAAAGACAGGCTGGGAAAGGGTGAAGCTTTCTTT	CAVSKDRLGKGEAFF
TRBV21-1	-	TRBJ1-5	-	TGTGCCAGCAGCAAAGGAACAGGGGGTTATACGGAATATAGCAATCAGCCCCAGCATTTT	CASSKGTGGYTEYSNQPQHF
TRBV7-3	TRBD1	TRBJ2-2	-	TGTGCCAGCAGCTCGGGACAGGGGTTCGGGGAGCTGTTTTTT	CASSSGQGFGELFF
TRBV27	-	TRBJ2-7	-	TGTGCCAGCGGATACCTTACGGCGTGGCTCTCCTACGAGCAGTACTTC	CASGYLTAWLSYEQYF
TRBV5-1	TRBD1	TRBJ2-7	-	TGCGCCAGCAGCTGGACGGGTTTATCAGGGGGTGGCGAGCAGTACTTC	CASSWTGLSGGGEQYF
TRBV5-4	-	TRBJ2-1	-	TGTGCCAGCAGCTTCGATACAGCTGGTGGGCACAATGAGCAGTTCTTC	CASSFDTAGGHNEQFF
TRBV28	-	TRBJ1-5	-	TGTGCCAGCAGTTTAGGCCAGGGAAATCAGCCCCAGCATTTT	CASSLGQGNQPQHF
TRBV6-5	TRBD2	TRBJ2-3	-	TGTGCCAGCACCCCGACTAGCGGAAGCACAGATACGCAGTATTTT	CASTPTSGSTDTQYF
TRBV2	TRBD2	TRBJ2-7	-	TGTGCCAGGTCGGGACTAGCGCCCTACGAGCAGTACTTC	CARSGLAPYEQYF
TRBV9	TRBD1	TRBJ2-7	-	TGTGCCAGCAGCCCAGGACAGGGGCGCTTCTACGAGCAGTACTTC	CASSPGQGRFYEQYF
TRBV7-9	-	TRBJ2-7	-	TGTGCCAGCAGCTCCTCCACTTCCGGGACGGAGCTCTACGAGCAGTACTTC	CASSSSTSGTELYEQYF
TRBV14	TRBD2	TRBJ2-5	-	TGTGCCAGCAGTCTTTACGGGCGGGAGCAGTACTTC	CASSLYGREQYF
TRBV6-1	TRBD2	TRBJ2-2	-	TGTGCCAGCAGTGGCAGCGGGAGTGGGAACACCGGGGAGCTGTTTTTT	CASSGSGSGNTGELFF
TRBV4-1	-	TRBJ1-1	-	TGCGCCAGCAGCCAACTTTCTGACCCGAACACTGAAGCTTTCTTT	CASSQLSDPNTEAFF
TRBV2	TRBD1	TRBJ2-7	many	TGTGCCAGCAGTGCGCCGACAGGGGGCTCCTACGAGCAGTACTTC	CASSAPTGGSYEQYF
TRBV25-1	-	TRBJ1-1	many	TGTGCCAGCAGTGAATCGATTACAGGGACCACTGAAGCTTTCTTT	CASSESITGTTEAFF
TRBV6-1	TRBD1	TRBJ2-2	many	TGTGCCAGCAGTCCCGGGACAGGGGAAATCGGGGAGCTGTTTTTT	CASSPGTGEIGELFF
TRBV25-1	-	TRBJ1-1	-	TGTGCCAGCATGGGGGGGAACACTGAAGCTTTCTTT	CASMGGNTEAFF
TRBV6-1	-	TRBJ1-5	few	TGTGCCAGCAGTGACCGTATCCAGCCCCAGCATTTT	CASSDRIQPQHF
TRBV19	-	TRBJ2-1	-	TGTGCCAGTAGTATAGGGCAGGGCGCCTACAATGAGCAGTTCTTC	CASSIGQGAYNEQFF
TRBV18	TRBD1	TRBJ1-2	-	TGTGCCAGCTCATCTTTAGCCAGGGGGCATGCGGACTATGGCTACACCTTC	CASSSLARGHADYGYTF
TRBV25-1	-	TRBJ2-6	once	TGTGCCAGCAGTGCCCTAGACAGCTCTGGGGCCAACGTCCTGACTTTC	CASSALDSSGANVLTF
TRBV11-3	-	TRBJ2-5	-	TGTGCCAGCAGCTTAGGCTCGATCCTAGCGACCCAGTACTTC	CASSLGSILATQYF
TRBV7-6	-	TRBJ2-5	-	TGTGCCAGCCGCTACCTGGTCACACAAGAGACCCAGTACTTC	CASRYLVTQETQYF
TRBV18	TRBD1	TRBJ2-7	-	TGTGCCAGCTCACCAGGGACAGGGGTCCACGAGCAGTACTTC	CASSPGTGVHEQYF
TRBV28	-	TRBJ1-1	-	TGTGCCAGCAGTTTATCGCTCACTAGCACTGAAGCTTTCTTT	CASSLSLTSTEAFF
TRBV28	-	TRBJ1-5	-	TGTGCCAGCAGTTCGGACGCGAATCAGCCCCAGCATTTT	CASSSDANQPQHF
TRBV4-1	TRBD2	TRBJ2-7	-	TGCGCCAGCAGCCTACTAGCGGGAGGGCCGTTAGGCGAGCAGTACTTC	CASSLLAGGPLGEQYF
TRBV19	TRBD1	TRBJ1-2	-	TGTGCCAGTAGTCCCCGGGACAGGGCTGGCTACACCTTC	CASSPRDRAGYTF
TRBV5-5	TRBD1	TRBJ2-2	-	TGTGCCAGCAGTTCCGGGACAGCATTCACCGGGGAGCTGTTTTTT	CASSSGTAFTGELFF
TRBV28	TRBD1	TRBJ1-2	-	TGTGCCAGCAAAGTTAGCGGTTTAAAATGGGACAGCCTCTATGGCTACACCTTC	CASKVSGLKWDSLYGYTF
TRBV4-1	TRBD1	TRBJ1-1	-	TGCGCCAGCAGCTACAGGGGAGACACTGAAGCTTTCTTT	CASSYRGDTEAFF
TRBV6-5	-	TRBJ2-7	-	TGTGCCAGCAGTGAGTCGTCCACAGCCGAGCAGTACTTC	CASSESSTAEQYF
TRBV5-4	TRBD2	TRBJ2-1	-	TGTGCCAGCAGCTTGCCCCCTGACTGGGGAGGGTTCAATGAGCAGTTCTTC	CASSLPPDWGGFNEQFF
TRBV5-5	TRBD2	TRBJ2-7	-	TGTGCCAGCAGCCAAGACCTTGGCGGGGGGTCCTACGAGCAGTACTTC	CASSQDLGGGSYEQYF
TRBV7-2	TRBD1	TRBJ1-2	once	TGTGCCAGCAGCTTCGGACAGGAGAACTATGGCTACACCTTC	CASSFGQENYGYTF